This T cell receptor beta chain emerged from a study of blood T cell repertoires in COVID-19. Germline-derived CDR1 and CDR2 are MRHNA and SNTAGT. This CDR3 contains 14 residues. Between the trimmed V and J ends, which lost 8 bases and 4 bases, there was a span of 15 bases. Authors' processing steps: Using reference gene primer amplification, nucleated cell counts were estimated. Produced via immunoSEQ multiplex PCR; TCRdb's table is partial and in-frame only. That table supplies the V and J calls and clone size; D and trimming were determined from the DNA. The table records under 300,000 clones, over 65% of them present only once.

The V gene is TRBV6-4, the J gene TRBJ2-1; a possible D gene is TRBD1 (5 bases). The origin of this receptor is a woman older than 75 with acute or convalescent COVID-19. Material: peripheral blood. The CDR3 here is CASQQGLEYNEQFF. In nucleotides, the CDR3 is TGTGCCAGCCAGCAGGGATTAGAATACAATGAGCAGTTCTTC.